This entry lists 18 T cell receptor beta chains sequenced from one sample in a study of CD8 T cells in ankylosing spondylitis. Points from the study as a whole: Ankylosing spondylitis blood appeared to carry a characteristic TCR beta motif of eight or nine highly homologous variants.

What these receptors recognize is not known. TCRdb fed the 5' RACE reads into MiXCR, producing one record per CDR3 protein. Among some 840,000 distinct CDR3 sequences, 12% were seen once, and the ten largest hold 0.51%. Material for sequencing was blood, either unsorted or a sorted T cell fraction (not recorded which). These receptors all stem from a male donor with ankylosing spondylitis.

The chain is built from TRBV20-1 and TRBJ2-1, with D possibly matching TRBD2 (6 bases). Trimming cost V 8 bases and J 4 bases, with 18 bases left between them. Germline loops: CDR1 DFQATT, CDR2 SNEGSKA (reference sequence). The CDR3 covers 14 residues. CDR3 nucleotides: TGCAGTACGACTAGAAAGGATGGGTACAATGAGCAGTTCTTC. Translating gives CSTTRKDGYNEQFF.

This clonotype was found a few times. The chain uses TRBV24-1 and TRBJ2-2, with D possibly matching TRBD1 (6 bases). The V end was cut by 3 bases, the J end by 3 bases, with 10 bases between. Germline V gives CDR1 KGHDR, CDR2 SFDVKD. This CDR3 spans 15 amino acids. CDR3 sequence reads: CATSDAQGYTGELFF. The CDR3 region has the DNA TGTGCCACCAGTGATGCACAGGGATACACCGGGGAGCTGTTTTTT.

At least ten counts were recorded for this clonotype. The chain combines TRBV5-5 with TRBJ2-2; D remains ambiguous. The CDR3 loop spans 15 amino acids. V was clipped by 0 bases and J by 1 base, with 7 bases between them. Germline lookup yields CDR1 SGHKS and CDR2 YYEKEE (reference sequence). The CDR3 spells CASSLVIVNTGELFF. CDR3 nucleotide sequence: TGTGCCAGCAGCTTGGTAATAGTGAACACCGGGGAGCTGTTTTTT. The full variable domain, its missing parts supplied by reference TRBV5-5 and TRBJ2-2, is DAGVTQSPTHLIKTRGQQVTLRCSPISGHKSVSWYQQVLGQGPQFIFQYYEKEERGRGNFPDRFSARQFPNYSSELNVNALLLGDSALYLCASSLVIVNTGELFFGEGSRLTVL.

This clonotype was seen a handful of times. The genes are TRBV15 and TRBJ1-5, with D possibly matching TRBD1 (5 bases). The CDR3 is 16 amino acids. The germline gives CDR1 LNHNV, CDR2 YYDKDF (reference sequence). Between the trimmed V and J ends, which lost 1 base and 1 base, there was a span of 11 bases. CDR3 amino acids: CATSRGVGDSNQPQHF. The CDR3 DNA reads as TGTGCCACCAGCAGAGGAGTTGGGGACAGCAATCAGCCCCAGCATTTT.

This clonotype was seen more than once but under ten times. The chain employs TRBV20-1 and TRBJ2-3, with D uncertain. The length of the CDR3 is 14 residues. Trimming pared 3 bases from V and 2 bases from J, leaving 12 bases between. The V gene's germline CDR1 is DFQATT and CDR2 SNEGSKA (reference sequence). CDR3 amino acids: CSASKFGATDTQYF. In nucleotides, the CDR3 is TGCAGTGCTAGTAAATTCGGCGCCACAGATACGCAGTATTTT.

The rearrangement links TRBV20-1 to TRBJ1-5; D is perhaps TRBD1 (6 bases). CDR1 is DFQATT and CDR2 is SNEGSKA in the germline V gene (reference sequence). With 0 bases removed from V and 2 bases from J, the gap between germline ends came to 11 bases. The CDR3 is 15 residues long. The CDR3 is CSARDRRGGNQPQHF. The CDR3 nucleotides are TGCAGTGCTAGAGATCGCAGGGGCGGCAATCAGCCCCAGCATTTT.

This clonotype has just a few counts. CDR3 nucleotides: TGTGCCATCAGCGGATCGACTATCGGGGGCACTGAAGCTTTCTTT. Protein product: CAISGSTIGGTEAFF. The genes are TRBV10-3 and TRBJ1-1, with a possible D match to TRBD1 (5 bases). Trimming stripped 6 bases from V and 4 bases from J, with 18 bases between. The germline V gene has CDR1 ENHRY and CDR2 SYGVKD. There are 15 residues in the CDR3.

The chain carries TRBV20-1 and TRBJ1-1, with 7 positions matching TRBD1. Per germline, CDR1 DFQATT and CDR2 SNEGSKA (reference sequence). CDR3 size: 10 residues. The CDR3 region has the DNA TGCAGCCCCGGGGACAGTGAAGCTTTCTTT. This encodes CSPGDSEAFF.

This clonotype was counted between two and nine times. The CDR3 loop is CASSDSRRGSRRIYGYTF. CDR3 nucleotides: TGTGCCAGCAGTGATAGCCGGAGGGGGTCAAGGCGGATCTATGGCTACACCTTC. The rearrangement links TRBV2 to TRBJ1-2; TRBD1 is a possible D gene (6 bases). The germline V and J ends were trimmed by 3 bases and 4 bases, with 24 bases remaining between them. The germline V gene has CDR1 SNHLY and CDR2 FYNNEI. The CDR3 consists of 18 residues.

This clonotype has more than one count but fewer than ten. J is TRBJ2-7 and V is TRBV6-5, with D possibly being TRBD1 or TRBD2 (5 bases each). The CDR3 is 14 amino acids. The germline CDR1 and CDR2 sequences are MNHEY and SVGAGI. With 2 bases removed from V and 6 bases from J, the gap between germline ends came to 14 bases. This CDR3 is CASSYTGAGGEQYF. The CDR3 DNA reads as TGTGCCAGCAGTTACACCGGGGCTGGGGGCGAGCAGTACTTC.

This clonotype was picked up many times. The chain has TRBV12-3 or TRBV12-4 and TRBJ1-2; D is possibly TRBD1 (6 bases). V was trimmed by 6 bases and J by 8 bases, leaving 16 bases between them. CDR3 length: 13 amino acids. In DNA, the CDR3 is TGTGCCAGCAGCCCGAGGGGGAGGGCCGGCTACACCTTC. This sequence encodes CASSPRGRAGYTF.

J is TRBJ2-7 and V is TRBV18; maybe TRBD1 (5 bases). The CDR3 is 14 amino acids. CDR1 and CDR2 from the germline V gene are KGHSH and LQKENI. Between the trimmed V and J ends, which lost 3 bases and 3 bases, there was a span of 12 bases. CDR3 DNA sequence: TGTGCCAGCTCACCGGTTGGGGCGGACTACGAGCAGTACTTC. Its protein is CASSPVGADYEQYF.

This clonotype has a handful of counts. The chain carries TRBV6-1 and TRBJ2-2, with D possibly matching TRBD2 (6 bases). The CDR3 runs 15 residues. Looked up from germline, CDR1 is MNHNS and CDR2 is SASEGT. V gave up 10 bases and J gave up 2 bases, with 17 bases separating them. The CDR3 sequence is CATKNTGANTGELFF. In DNA, the CDR3 is TGTGCCACCAAGAACACGGGAGCCAACACCGGGGAGCTGTTTTTT.

The rearrangement links TRBV4-1 to TRBJ2-1; tentative D call: TRBD2 (5 bases). Germline V gives CDR1 MGHRA, CDR2 YSYEKL. CDR3 length equals 15 residues. The germline V and J ends were trimmed by 4 bases and 10 bases, with 20 bases remaining between them. The CDR3 DNA reads as TGCGCCAGCAGCCTAACCACCGCCGGGATTCCGGAGCAGTTCTTC. It is translated as CASSLTTAGIPEQFF.

This clonotype was recorded a few times. This chain joins TRBV7-2 and TRBJ2-1, with D possibly matching TRBD2 (6 bases). V was cut by 4 bases and J by 4 bases, with 11 bases left in between. There are 14 residues in the CDR3. Germline CDR1 SGHTA, CDR2 FQGNSA. As DNA, the CDR3 is TGTGCCAGCAGCTGGAGGGACGGATACAATGAGCAGTTCTTC. This encodes CASSWRDGYNEQFF.

The chain recombines TRBV6-6 with TRBJ2-2; D call uncertain. The V end lost 6 bases, the J end lost 6 bases, and 8 bases lay between the germline ends. The CDR3 loop spans 12 amino acids. The germline CDR1 and CDR2 sequences are MNHNY and SVGAGI (reference sequence). The CDR3: CASRGLAGELFF. CDR3 sequence (DNA): TGTGCCAGCAGAGGGTTAGCCGGGGAGCTGTTTTTT.

V and J are TRBV18 and TRBJ2-3; maybe TRBD2 (7 bases). Germline CDR1 and CDR2: KGHSH and LQKENI. The CDR3 runs to 20 residues. Trimming shortened V by 2 bases and J by 3 bases, and 27 bases separated the two germline ends. The CDR3 sequence: CASSPGLREAADRITDTQYF. DNA of the CDR3: TGTGCCAGCTCACCAGGTCTTCGGGAGGCGGCGGACAGAATTACAGATACGCAGTATTTT.

The J gene is TRBJ2-1, the V gene TRBV20-1; D is unresolved. Germline values: CDR1 DFQATT, CDR2 SNEGSKA (reference sequence). V shed 7 bases and J shed 7 bases, with 11 bases lying between them. The CDR3 is 11 amino acids. CDR3 nucleotide sequence: TGCAGTGTGTGGTCGGTTAATGAGCAGTTCTTC. It encodes CSVWSVNEQFF.